This T cell receptor (beta chain) was found in a study of blood T cell repertoires in COVID-19. At the level of the study: Acute and convalescent COVID-19 specimens originated in the United States, Italy and Spain.

CDR3 length: 11 residues. Per germline, CDR1 LNHDA and CDR2 SQIVND (reference sequence). With 10 bases clipped from V and 8 bases from J, the junction kept 5 bases outside the gene matches. Original analysis: Cell counts per sample came from amplifying reference gene primers. Only in-frame clones appear in the TCRdb table, and some are missing; sequencing was by immunoSEQ multiplex PCR. Clone size and the V and J calls come from that table; the DNA yielded D and trimming. Among around 160,000 clones listed, 75% to 90% were seen once. The sequencing sample was made of peripheral blood. The chain has TRBV19 and TRBJ1-2; 9 bases fit TRBD1. The receptor comes from an elderly man with acute or convalescent COVID-19. The chain's CDR3 is CATRTGEGYTF. The CDR3 DNA follows: TGTGCCACAAGGACAGGGGAAGGCTACACCTTC.